The 8 T cell receptor beta chains below were found in one sample sequenced in a study of a mutant IDH1 vaccine in newly diagnosed glioma. This table comes from immunoSEQ multiplex PCR, and its TCRdb copy is limited to in-frame clones, with some not included. The sample shows approximately 67,000 clones, about 86% of them seen only once. Documented time point: baseline, week 1 (first vaccination visit). The sample's treatment: pre-vaccination baseline after standard-of-care therapy. Sequenced material: peripheral blood mononuclear cells (PBMCs), taken from a glioma patient treated with radiotherapy, temozolomide or both. The receptors originated from a woman under 30 with glioma. Some clones in this sample may be carry-over from other donors' samples.

This chain joins TRBV20-1 and TRBJ1-2; no clear D. This CDR3 is 11 amino acids long. V gave up 3 bases and J gave up 8 bases, with 10 bases separating them. Germline CDR1 DFQATT, CDR2 SNEGSKA (reference sequence). CDR3 bases: TGCAGTGCTAGTGCGGGTTCGGGCTACACCTTC. Amino acid sequence: CSASAGSGYTF.

The chain links TRBV30 to TRBJ2-1; D unresolved. Looked up from germline, CDR1 is GTSNPN and CDR2 is SVGIG (reference sequence). V shed 5 bases and J shed 4 bases, with 9 bases lying between them. This CDR3 is built from 12 residues. CDR3 nucleotides: TGTGCCTGGGTTAGGGCGTACAATGAGCAGTTCTTC. Its translation: CAWVRAYNEQFF.

This clone was seen a handful of times. J is TRBJ1-5 and V is TRBV19; possibly TRBD1 for D (6 bases). The germline V gene has CDR1 LNHDA and CDR2 SQIVND (reference sequence). CDR3 length: 12 amino acids. V lost 3 bases to trimming and J lost 11 bases, with 11 bases between them. The CDR3, as DNA: TGTGCCAGTAGTATCAGGGGCTCGGCCCAGCATTTT. This codes for CASSIRGSAQHF.

V is TRBV5-1 and J is TRBJ1-3, with 8 bases fitting TRBD1. The ends lost 0 bases at V and 5 bases at J; junction bases unmatched: 4. Germline-derived CDR1 and CDR2 are SGHRS and YFSETQ. CDR3 length equals 15 residues. For the CDR3, the DNA is TGCGCCAGCAGCTTGGCCGGGACAGGTCGAAACACCATATATTTT. Residues: CASSLAGTGRNTIYF.

This rearrangement joins TRBV6-6 to TRBJ2-6, with D hard to call. V lost 10 bases and J lost 0, with 1 base in between. CDR1 is MNHNY, CDR2 SVGAGI, per germline (reference sequence). The CDR3 runs to 11 residues. In nucleotides, the CDR3 is TGTGCCACCTCTGGGGCCAACGTCCTGACTTTC. It yields the protein CATSGANVLTF.

This sequence joins TRBV18 and TRBJ1-3; D is ambiguous. Trimming shortened V by 3 bases and J by 4 bases, and 13 bases separated the two germline ends. CDR1 is KGHSH, CDR2 LQKENI, per germline. This CDR3 is 15 amino acids long. CDR3 region: CASSPPGPMGNTIYF. As DNA, the CDR3 is TGTGCCAGCTCACCTCCCGGGCCAATGGGAAACACCATATATTTT. Full variable domain (remainder filled in from reference TRBV18 and TRBJ1-3): NAGVMQNPRHLVRRRGQEARLRCSPMKGHSHVYWYRQLPEEGLKFMVYLQKENIIDESGMPKERFSAEFPKEGPSILRIQQVVRGDSAAYFCASSPPGPMGNTIYFGEGSWLTVV.

The chain joins TRBV27 to TRBJ1-5; D gene unclear. Germline lookup yields CDR1 MNHEY and CDR2 SMNVEV (reference sequence). V was shortened by 5 bases and J by 9 bases, with 8 bases between the two germline ends. This CDR3 comprises 11 residues. CDR3 sequence: CASSLQGPQHF. CDR3 nucleotides: TGTGCCAGCAGTCTCCAAGGGCCCCAGCATTTT.

The chain couples TRBV7-6 to TRBJ2-5, with D unclear. From germline, CDR1 is SGHVS and CDR2 FNYEAQ. This CDR3 has 15 amino acids. The V end lost 5 bases, the J end lost 3 bases, and 16 bases lay between the germline ends. The CDR3 DNA reads TGTGCCAGCAGCCGCCTCCCGAGCGAGAAAGAGACCCAGTACTTC. Encoded protein: CASSRLPSEKETQYF.